This T cell receptor beta chain is from a study of technical replicates of blood from a few donors. Germline assignment: CDR1 MDHEN and CDR2 SYDVKM. Trimming shortened V by 6 bases and J by 7 bases, and 21 bases separated the two germline ends. This CDR3 is built from 15 residues. TCRdb keeps only in-frame clones here, not all; method: immunoSEQ multiplex PCR. This table holds tens of thousands of clones, about 92% found once. The specimen sequenced was T cells isolated from PBMCs. The chain links TRBV28 to TRBJ1-2; tentatively, D is TRBD1 (5 bases). The source is a human donor in good health. The CDR3 DNA is TGTGCCAGCAGCGGCGGGGACGGGCCTTATAGTGGCTACACCTTC. This sequence encodes CASSGGDGPYSGYTF.